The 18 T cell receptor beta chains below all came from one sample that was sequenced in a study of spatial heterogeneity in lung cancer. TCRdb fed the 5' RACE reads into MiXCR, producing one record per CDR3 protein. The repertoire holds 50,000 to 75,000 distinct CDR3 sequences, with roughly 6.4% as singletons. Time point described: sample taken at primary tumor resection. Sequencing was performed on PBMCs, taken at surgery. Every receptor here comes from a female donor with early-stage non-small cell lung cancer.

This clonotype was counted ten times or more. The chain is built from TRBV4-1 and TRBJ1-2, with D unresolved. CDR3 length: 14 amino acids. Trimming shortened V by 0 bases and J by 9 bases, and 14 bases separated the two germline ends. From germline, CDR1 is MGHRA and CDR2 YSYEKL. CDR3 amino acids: CASSQDLIGFRYTF. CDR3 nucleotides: TGCGCCAGCAGCCAAGATTTAATAGGTTTTCGCTACACCTTC.

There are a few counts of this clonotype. In DNA form, the CDR3 reads TGTGCCAGCAGCTTAGCCCGGGGCACCGGGGAAAAACTGTTTTTT. Amino acids: CASSLARGTGEKLFF. The V and J genes are TRBV7-2 and TRBJ1-4; possibly TRBD1 for D (5 bases). This CDR3 region has 15 residues. Trimming removed 0 bases from V and 8 bases from J, with 13 bases in between. CDR1 SGHTA and CDR2 FQGNSA come from the germline V gene.

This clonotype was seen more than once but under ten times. This CDR3 reads CASSQETSGGHLYGYTF. The CDR3 DNA reads TGTGCCAGCAGCCAAGAAACGTCAGGGGGCCATCTCTATGGCTACACCTTC. The rearrangement links TRBV4-2 to TRBJ1-2; TRBD1 matches 8 bases. Trimming took 0 bases from V and 4 from J; bases not matched to a gene: 10. The germline CDR1 and CDR2 sequences are LGHNA and YNFKEQ. The CDR3 loop spans 17 amino acids.

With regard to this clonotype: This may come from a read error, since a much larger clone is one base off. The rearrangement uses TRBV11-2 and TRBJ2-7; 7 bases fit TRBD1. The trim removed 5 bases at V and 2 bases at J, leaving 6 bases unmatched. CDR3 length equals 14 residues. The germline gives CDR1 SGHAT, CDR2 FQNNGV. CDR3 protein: CASSLRQGTYEQYF. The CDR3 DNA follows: TGTGCCAGCAGCCTCAGACAGGGCACCTACGAGCAGTACTTC.

CDR3 sequence: CASRTGPYTDTQYF. The CDR3, as DNA: TGTGCCAGCCGCACGGGGCCATACACAGATACGCAGTATTTT. This chain links TRBV6-5 with TRBJ2-3; D assignment may be TRBD1 or TRBD2 (5 bases each). The germline V and J ends were trimmed by 8 bases and 2 bases, with 14 bases remaining between them. Germline V CDR1 and CDR2: MNHEY, SVGAGI. The CDR3 sequence is 14 residues long.

The CDR3 is CASSLPTGTGGSTALVETQYF. In nucleotides, the CDR3 is TGTGCCAGCAGCTTACCAACCGGGACAGGGGGCTCCACGGCCCTAGTAGAGACCCAGTACTTC. The chain employs TRBV7-6 and TRBJ2-5; 12 nucleotides agree with TRBD1. The CDR3 runs to 21 residues. In germline, CDR1 is SGHVS, CDR2 FNYEAQ. Unmatched junction bases numbered 20, after V lost 2 bases and J lost 4 bases. The whole variable domain, remainder taken from reference TRBV7-6 and TRBJ2-5, is GAGVSQSPRYKVTKRGQDVALRCDPISGHVSLYWYRQALGQGPEFLTYFNYEAQQDKSGLPNDRFSAERPEGSISTLTIQRTEQRDSAMYRCASSLPTGTGGSTALVETQYFGPGTRLLVL.

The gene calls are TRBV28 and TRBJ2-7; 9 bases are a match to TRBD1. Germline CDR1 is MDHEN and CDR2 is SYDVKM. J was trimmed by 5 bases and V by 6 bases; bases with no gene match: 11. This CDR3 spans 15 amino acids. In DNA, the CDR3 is TGTGCCAGCAGATCAAGGGGGACAGGGTGGAACGAGCAGTACTTC. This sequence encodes CASRSRGTGWNEQYF.

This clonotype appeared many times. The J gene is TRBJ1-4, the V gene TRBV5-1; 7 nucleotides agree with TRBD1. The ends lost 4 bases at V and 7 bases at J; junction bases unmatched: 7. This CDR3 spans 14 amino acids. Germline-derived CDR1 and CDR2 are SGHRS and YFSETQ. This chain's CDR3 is CASSPGGIGEKLFF. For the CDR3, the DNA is TGCGCCAGCAGCCCAGGGGGAATCGGTGAAAAACTGTTTTTT.

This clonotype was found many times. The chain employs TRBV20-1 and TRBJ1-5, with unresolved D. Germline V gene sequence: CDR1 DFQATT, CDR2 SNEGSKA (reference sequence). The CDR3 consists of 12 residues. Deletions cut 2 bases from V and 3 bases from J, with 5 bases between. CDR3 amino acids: CSARSPNQPQHF. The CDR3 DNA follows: TGCAGTGCTAGATCCCCCAATCAGCCCCAGCATTTT.

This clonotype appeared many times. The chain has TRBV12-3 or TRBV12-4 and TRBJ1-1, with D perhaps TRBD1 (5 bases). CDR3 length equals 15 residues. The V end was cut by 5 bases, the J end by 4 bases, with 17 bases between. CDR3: CASSLGGREVTEAFF. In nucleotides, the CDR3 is TGTGCCAGCAGTCTGGGGGGGAGGGAAGTCACTGAAGCTTTCTTT.

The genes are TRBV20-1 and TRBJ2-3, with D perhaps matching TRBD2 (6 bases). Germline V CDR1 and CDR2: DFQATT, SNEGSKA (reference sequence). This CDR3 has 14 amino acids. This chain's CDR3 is CSPMGRTSTDTQYF. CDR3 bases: TGCAGCCCCATGGGGAGGACTAGCACAGATACGCAGTATTTT.

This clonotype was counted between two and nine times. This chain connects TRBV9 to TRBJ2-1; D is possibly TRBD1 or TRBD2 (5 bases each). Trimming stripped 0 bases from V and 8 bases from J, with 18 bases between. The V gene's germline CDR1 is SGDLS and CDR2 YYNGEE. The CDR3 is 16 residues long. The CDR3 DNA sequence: TGTGCCAGCAGCGTAGCGTTCCGGGGCTCAGAGGATGAGCAGTTCTTC. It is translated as CASSVAFRGSEDEQFF.

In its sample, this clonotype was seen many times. The CDR3 DNA sequence: TGTGCCAGCAGCGAGGGACAGGGGGGATACGAGCAGTACTTC. It codes for CASSEGQGGYEQYF. This chain connects TRBV11-2 to TRBJ2-7; 11 bases are shared with TRBD1. The CDR3 runs to 14 residues. The V gene's germline CDR1 is SGHAT and CDR2 FQNNGV. J gave up 4 bases and V 5 bases, and 4 bases lay outside the gene matches.

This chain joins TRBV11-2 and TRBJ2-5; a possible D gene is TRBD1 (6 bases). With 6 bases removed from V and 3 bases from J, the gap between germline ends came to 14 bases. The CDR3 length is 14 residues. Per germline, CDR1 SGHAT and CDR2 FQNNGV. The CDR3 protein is CASRFRTEEETQYF. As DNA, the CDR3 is TGTGCCAGCAGGTTCCGGACAGAAGAAGAGACCCAGTACTTC. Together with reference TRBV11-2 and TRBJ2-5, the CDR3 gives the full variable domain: EAGVAQSPRYKIIEKRQSVAFWCNPISGHATLYWYQQILGQGPKLLIQFQNNGVVDDSQLPKDRFSAERLKGVDSTLKIQPAKLEDSAVYLCASRFRTEEETQYFGPGTRLLVL.

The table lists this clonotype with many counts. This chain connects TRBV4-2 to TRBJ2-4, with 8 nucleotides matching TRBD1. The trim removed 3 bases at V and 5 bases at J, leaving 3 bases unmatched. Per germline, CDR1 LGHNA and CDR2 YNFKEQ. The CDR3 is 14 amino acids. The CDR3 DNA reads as TGTGCCAGCAGCCAGACAGGGGCCCAAAACATTCAGTACTTC. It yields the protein CASSQTGAQNIQYF.

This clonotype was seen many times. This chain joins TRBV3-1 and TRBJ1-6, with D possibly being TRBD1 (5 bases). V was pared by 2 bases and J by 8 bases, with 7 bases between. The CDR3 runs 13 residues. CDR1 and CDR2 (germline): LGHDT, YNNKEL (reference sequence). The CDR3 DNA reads TGTGCCAGCAGCCAAACCAGGGATTCACCCCTCCACTTT. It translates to CASSQTRDSPLHF.

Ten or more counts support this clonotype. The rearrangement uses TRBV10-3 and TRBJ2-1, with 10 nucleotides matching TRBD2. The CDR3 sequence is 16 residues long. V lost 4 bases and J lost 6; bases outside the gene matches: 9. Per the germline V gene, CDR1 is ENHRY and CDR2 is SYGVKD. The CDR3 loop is CAISVSLAGVSNEQFF. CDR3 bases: TGTGCCATCAGTGTGTCCCTAGCGGGAGTCAGCAATGAGCAGTTCTTC.

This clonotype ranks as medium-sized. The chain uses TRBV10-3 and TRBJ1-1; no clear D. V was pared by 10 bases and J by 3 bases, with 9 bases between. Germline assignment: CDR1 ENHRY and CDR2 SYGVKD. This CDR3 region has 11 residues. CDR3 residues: CATREDTEAFF. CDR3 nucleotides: TGTGCCACCCGGGAGGACACTGAAGCTTTCTTT.